Listed here are 6 T cell receptor beta chains from one sample, sequenced in a study of blood T cell repertoires in COVID-19. Some clones are missing from TCRdb's copy, which holds only in-frame ones; the method was immunoSEQ multiplex PCR. The repertoire holds about 160,000 clones, with around 89% as singletons. Source material: PBMCs or T cells enriched from blood (not recorded which). These receptors originate from a woman aged 45-65 years who had recovered from COVID-19.

The chain joins TRBV5-8 to TRBJ1-3; 9 bases map to TRBD1. The CDR3 consists of 15 residues. CDR1 and CDR2 from the germline V gene are SGHTS and YDEGEE. Trimming cost V 9 bases and J 1 base; bases outside gene matches: 8. This CDR3 is CATLQGAISGNTIYF. In nucleotides, the CDR3 is TGTGCCACCCTACAGGGGGCCATTTCTGGAAACACCATATATTTT.

A few counts support this clone. The chain links TRBV2 to TRBJ1-5; unclear D gene. CDR1 is SNHLY, CDR2 FYNNEI, per germline. The V end lost 6 bases, the J end lost 7 bases, and 13 bases lay between the germline ends. The CDR3 is 13 residues long. The CDR3 nucleotides read TGTGCCAGCAGAGAGATGGAGGACCAGCCCCAGCATTTT. It specifies CASREMEDQPQHF.

The chain recombines TRBV7-9 with TRBJ2-5; a weak D match, TRBD1 (6 bases). Germline V gives CDR1 SEHNR, CDR2 FQNEAQ (reference sequence). This CDR3 is 15 amino acids long. Deletions cut 4 bases from V and 2 bases from J, with 14 bases between. The CDR3 DNA reads as TGTGCCAGCAGCTCCATCCCAGACAGGCAAGAGACCCAGTACTTC. It encodes CASSSIPDRQETQYF.

The chain links TRBV2 to TRBJ2-2; TRBD2 matches at 8 bases. The CDR3 has 18 amino acids. V trimming: 4 bases; J trimming: 3 bases; junction bases outside the gene matches: 13. Germline loops: CDR1 SNHLY, CDR2 FYNNEI. In DNA, the CDR3 is TGTGCCAGCAGTGTGGGACTATGGCGGGGGGAGGACACCGGGGAGCTGTTTTTT. As protein: CASSVGLWRGEDTGELFF.

The genes are TRBV5-5 and TRBJ1-2, with TRBD1 matching 8 bases. Germline CDR1 reads SGHKS; CDR2 reads YYEKEE (reference sequence). The CDR3 contains 15 residues. The junction had 7 bases not matched to a gene; V was cut back by 3 bases and J by 3 bases. The CDR3 DNA sequence: TGTGCCAGCAGCTGGGACAGGCTAAGGGACTATGGCTACACCTTC. It translates to CASSWDRLRDYGYTF.

The chain employs TRBV3-1 (or the pseudogene TRBV3-2) and TRBJ1-2; no definite D call. The CDR3 is 17 residues long. From germline, CDR1 is LGHDT and CDR2 YNNKEL (reference sequence). Deletions cut 4 bases from V and 0 bases from J, with 18 bases between. CDR3 residues: CASSPTPGTRANYGYTF. CDR3 nucleotide sequence: TGTGCCAGCAGCCCAACTCCAGGCACCCGAGCTAACTATGGCTACACCTTC.